The 21 T cell receptor beta chains below all came from one sample that was sequenced in a study of T cell responses to AZD1222 COVID-19 vaccine. TCRdb's table, derived via immunoSEQ multiplex PCR, lists solely in-frame clones and lacks some. The sample has fewer than 150,000 clones; approximately 94% are singletons. This material consisted of peripheral blood, taken 28 days after the second AZD1222 dose. Source of these receptors: an adult who received the AZD1222 COVID-19 vaccine.

V gene TRBV4-1 combines with J gene TRBJ1-2; TRBD1 might be the D (6 bases). CDR1 MGHRA and CDR2 YSYEKL come from the germline V gene. CDR3 length equals 14 residues. The V end was cut by 4 bases, the J end by 0 bases, with 9 bases between. The DNA of the CDR3 is TGCGCCAGCAGCCCCGGGACAACTAACTATGGCTACACCTTC. This translates into CASSPGTTNYGYTF.

CDR3 amino acids: CASSDGWEHGYTF. In nucleotides, the CDR3 is TGTGCCAGCAGTGATGGTTGGGAACATGGCTACACCTTC. The V call is TRBV2, the J call TRBJ1-2; D gene unclear. This CDR3 has 13 residues. Germline loops: CDR1 SNHLY, CDR2 FYNNEI. The ends were cut back, 3 bases at V and 6 bases at J, with 11 bases in the middle.

The J gene is TRBJ2-7, the V gene TRBV7-9, with 7 bases identical to TRBD1. The CDR3 runs 18 residues. CDR1 and CDR2 (germline): SEHNR, FQNEAQ (reference sequence). Germline trimming cut 5 bases from V and 3 bases from J; bases unmatched to any gene: 19. CDR3 residues: CASSLGDRFGPINYEQYF. For the CDR3, the DNA is TGTGCCAGCAGCCTCGGGGACAGATTTGGCCCCATCAACTACGAGCAGTACTTC.

The chain joins TRBV4-1 to TRBJ2-3; 12 bases are a match to TRBD2. Losses at the gene ends were 0 bases for V and 1 base for J; bases not matched to a gene: 5. Germline V gene lookup returns CDR1 MGHRA and CDR2 YSYEKL. This CDR3 is built from 18 residues. CDR3 protein: CASSQESSGGARTDTQYF. The CDR3 region has the DNA TGCGCCAGCAGCCAAGAATCTAGCGGGGGGGCTCGCACAGATACGCAGTATTTT.

This clone was recorded only once. The rearrangement links TRBV2 to TRBJ2-5, with D unresolved. Germline CDR1 is SNHLY and CDR2 is FYNNEI. The germline V and J ends were trimmed by 3 bases and 5 bases, with 13 bases remaining between them. This CDR3 region has 14 residues. CDR3 protein: CASSEPYPRETQYF. The CDR3, as DNA: TGTGCCAGCAGTGAGCCGTACCCCCGGGAGACCCAGTACTTC. Filled out from reference TRBV2 and TRBJ2-5, the complete variable domain reads EPEVTQTPSHQVTQMGQEVILRCVPISNHLYFYWYRQILGQKVEFLVSFYNNEISEKSEIFDDQFSVERPDGSNFTLKIRSTKLEDSAMYFCASSEPYPRETQYFGPGTRLLVL.

This sequence joins TRBV29-1 and TRBJ1-2; 7 positions match TRBD1. The V gene's germline CDR1 is SQVTM and CDR2 ANQGSEA. CDR3 length: 15 residues. J gave up 2 bases and V 6 bases, and 12 bases lay outside the gene matches. In DNA, the CDR3 is TGCAGCGTAAATCCGACAGGGTATGGGAACTATGGCTACACCTTC. Amino acids: CSVNPTGYGNYGYTF.

CDR3 sequence: CAISESGAGGYTF. The CDR3, as DNA: TGTGCCATCAGTGAGTCAGGGGCGGGCGGCTACACCTTC. The chain is built from TRBV10-3 and TRBJ1-2, with D possibly TRBD1 on 5 matching bases. CDR1 ENHRY and CDR2 SYGVKD come from the germline V gene. Trimming took off 0 bases at V and 8 bases at J, with 10 bases between the two ends. This CDR3 has 13 amino acids.

The gene calls are TRBV30 and TRBJ1-3, with unresolved D. The CDR3 has 13 residues. Germline CDR1 reads GTSNPN; CDR2 reads SVGIG (reference sequence). V was pared by 0 bases and J by 2 bases, with 5 bases between. The CDR3: CAWSVLTGNTIYF. The CDR3 nucleotides are TGTGCCTGGAGTGTCCTCACTGGAAACACCATATATTTT.

This clone has a single count. This chain joins TRBV10-3 and TRBJ1-6; D perhaps matches TRBD1 (5 bases). The V and J ends lost 8 bases and 5 bases respectively, with 10 bases between them. The CDR3 is 13 amino acids. Germline CDR1 reads ENHRY; CDR2 reads SYGVKD. The CDR3 loop reads CAILDSNNSPLHF. The CDR3 DNA reads as TGTGCCATCCTCGACAGTAATAATTCACCCCTCCACTTT.

Here the CDR3 reads CASRKTGAYEQYF. The DNA of the CDR3 is TGTGCCAGCAGAAAGACAGGGGCCTACGAGCAGTACTTC. This chain joins TRBV14 and TRBJ2-7; the match to TRBD1 covers 8 bases. From germline, CDR1 is SGHDN and CDR2 FVKESK. V shed 6 bases, J shed 2 bases, and the junction held 3 bases outside the gene matches. There are 13 residues in the CDR3.

The chain recombines TRBV18 with TRBJ1-3; D call uncertain. Germline V gene lookup returns CDR1 KGHSH and CDR2 LQKENI. This CDR3 is 15 amino acids long. The V end was cut by 3 bases, the J end by 2 bases, with 11 bases between. CDR3 bases: TGTGCCAGCTCACCCTGGACTTCCCCTGGAAACACCATATATTTT. It yields the protein CASSPWTSPGNTIYF.

CDR3 sequence: CASSVRTGDSPLHF. Written as DNA, the CDR3 is TGTGCCAGCAGCGTAAGGACAGGGGATTCACCCCTCCACTTT. V is TRBV9 and J is TRBJ1-6, with 9 nucleotides matching TRBD1. V lost 1 base and J lost 8; bases outside the gene matches: 1. Germline V gene lookup returns CDR1 SGDLS and CDR2 YYNGEE. The length of the CDR3 is 14 residues.

The V call is TRBV27, the J call TRBJ2-6; TRBD1 matches at 8 bases. From germline, CDR1 is MNHEY and CDR2 SMNVEV (reference sequence). This CDR3 region has 18 residues. J was trimmed by 0 bases and V by 6 bases; bases with no gene match: 10. CDR3 in DNA: TGTGCCAGCAGGCTCATGACAGGGGCTCTCTCTGGGGCCAACGTCCTGACTTTC. Translation: CASRLMTGALSGANVLTF.

This clone was recorded once. This sequence joins TRBV14 and TRBJ2-1, with D unresolved. V dropped 1 base and J dropped 8 bases, with 9 bases sitting between them. The CDR3 is 13 residues long. CDR1 is SGHDN, CDR2 FVKESK, per germline. This CDR3 reads CASSQVRTDEQFF. CDR3 nucleotide sequence: TGTGCCAGCAGCCAAGTAAGGACCGATGAGCAGTTCTTC.

This clone was recorded once. The V call is TRBV9, the J call TRBJ2-3; TRBD1 or TRBD2 may be the D gene (6 bases each). Germline V gives CDR1 SGDLS, CDR2 YYNGEE. V was trimmed by 4 bases and J by 0 bases, leaving 24 bases between them. This CDR3 is built from 19 residues. The CDR3, as DNA: TGTGCCAGCAGCAGGTATGGCACTTTGGGGGGCCTTAGCACAGATACGCAGTATTTT. This codes for CASSRYGTLGGLSTDTQYF.

This rearrangement joins TRBV7-2 to TRBJ1-2; no definite D call. Germline values: CDR1 SGHTA, CDR2 FQGNSA. Between the trimmed V and J ends, which lost 2 bases and 6 bases, there was a span of 13 bases. The CDR3 is 14 residues long. CDR3 DNA: TGTGCCAGCAGCTTATCGCGATCGGGAGATGGCTACACCTTC. This encodes CASSLSRSGDGYTF.

The rearrangement uses TRBV6-5 and TRBJ2-5; the match to TRBD1 covers 10 bases. Germline CDR1 and CDR2: MNHEY and SVGAGI. V shed 5 bases and J 9 bases; nucleotides not matched to a gene: 12. CDR3 length equals 15 residues. CDR3 DNA: TGTGCCAGCAGTCCGATCGCCGGGACAGGGGTTGCCCAGTACTTC. Its translation is CASSPIAGTGVAQYF.

This rearrangement joins TRBV7-2 to TRBJ1-1; D is undetermined. From germline, CDR1 is SGHTA and CDR2 FQGNSA. CDR3 length equals 15 residues. V was shortened by 2 bases and J by 6 bases, with 16 bases between the two germline ends. CDR3 DNA: TGTGCCAGCAGCTTATCGCCCGGACGTACAGCTGAAGCTTTCTTT. Amino acid sequence: CASSLSPGRTAEAFF.

This chain uses TRBV19 with TRBJ2-2, with no clear D. V lost 4 bases to trimming and J lost 5 bases, with 5 bases between them. Germline V gene data show CDR1 as LNHDA and CDR2 as SQIVND (reference sequence). There are 12 residues in the CDR3. The CDR3 bases are TGTGCCAGTAGTACACGAACCGGGGAGCTGTTTTTT. Translation gives CASSTRTGELFF.

The genes are TRBV6-5 and TRBJ2-5; D remains ambiguous. The CDR3 has 11 residues. Per the germline V gene, CDR1 is MNHEY and CDR2 is SVGAGI. V lost 6 bases, J lost 5 bases, and 7 bases lay in between. The CDR3 sequence is CASSQGETQYF. CDR3 nucleotides: TGTGCCAGCAGCCAAGGCGAGACCCAGTACTTC.

The chain combines TRBV7-9 with TRBJ1-2; D is possibly TRBD1 (5 bases). The V end was cut by 5 bases, the J end by 4 bases, with 11 bases between. The CDR3 loop spans 13 amino acids. CDR1 SEHNR and CDR2 FQNEAQ come from the germline V gene (reference sequence). CDR3 in DNA: TGTGCCAGCAGCCCTTCAGGGATCTATGGCTACACCTTC. Its translation is CASSPSGIYGYTF.